A selection of T cell receptor beta chains follows, all from one sample in a study of shared clonotypes between healthy human individuals. Profiling relied on immunoSEQ multiplex PCR, and the TCRdb table lists in-frame clones only, not all of them. The repertoire includes about 480,000 clones, roughly 79% of them detected once, and about 12% sits in the top ten. The sample was PBMCs. The receptor set was obtained from a woman aged 40 to 49 in good health. Some clones in this sample may be carry-over from other donors' samples. The CDR3 runs from the conserved cysteine through the conserved F or W. A D gene is named only where the DNA matches it firmly. The size field is filled for only some rows; it gives once, few, many or a size class.

J	size	V	D	DNA	CDR3
TRBJ2-7	.	TRBV2	.	TGTGCCAGCTTGGCTTCACAGCCTTGGGGGGAGCAGTACTTC	CASLASQPWGEQYF
TRBJ2-5	many	TRBV10-2	.	TGCGCCAGCAGTGACAACCGGCGAGATGGGACCCAGTACTTC	CASSDNRRDGTQYF
TRBJ2-3	.	TRBV10-3	TRBD2	TGTGCCGTCGGGACTAGCGGCACAGATACGCAGTATTTT	CAVGTSGTDTQYF
TRBJ1-2	once	TRBV30	.	TGTGCCTCACGCGACAGAGAGGAGTATGGCTACACCTTC	CASRDREEYGYTF
TRBJ1-1	.	TRBV4-3	.	TGCGCCAGCAGTCTCGGGGGGTCGAACACTGAAGCTTTCTTT	CASSLGGSNTEAFF
TRBJ1-5	once	TRBV2	.	TGTGCCAGCAGTGAACGCAGAGAGGGGTTTCGGCCCCAGCATTTT	CASSERREGFRPQHF
TRBJ2-3	.	TRBV6-6	.	TGTGCCAGCAGTTTTACCATGCGGGCAGATACGCAGTATTTT	CASSFTMRADTQYF
TRBJ1-1	few	TRBV7-2	.	TGTGCCAGCAGCTTCGGGAGGAACACTGAAGCTTTCTTT	CASSFGRNTEAFF
TRBJ1-1	.	TRBV7-9	TRBD1	TGTGCCAGCAGCTTAGCGCGACAGGGAACTGAAGCTTTCTTT	CASSLARQGTEAFF
TRBJ1-5	.	TRBV10-2	.	TGCGCCAGCAGTGAGCGCACCCTGGGGCCCCAGCATTTT	CASSERTLGPQHF
TRBJ2-1	few	TRBV7-2	.	TGTGCCAGCAGCTTAGGACCGAACAATGAGCAGTTCTTC	CASSLGPNNEQFF
TRBJ1-2	.	TRBV5-1	.	TGCGCCAGCAGCCAGGAACGAGGGAGCTATGGCTACACCTTC	CASSQERGSYGYTF
TRBJ1-2	.	TRBV6-1	.	TGTGCCAGCAGTGTCAGGACCCCCTATGGCTACACCTTC	CASSVRTPYGYTF
TRBJ2-1	.	TRBV14	.	TGTGCCAGCAGCCAAGATATCAACCTTAAGCAGTTCTTC	CASSQDINLKQFF
TRBJ1-2	.	TRBV11-1	.	TGTGCCAGCAGCTTAGACCGCGATGGCTACACCTTC	CASSLDRDGYTF
TRBJ2-2	.	TRBV29-1	TRBD1	TGCAGATACCGGGACAGGAATAACACCGGGGAGCTGTTTTTT	CRYRDRNNTGELFF
TRBJ1-5	.	TRBV7-6	TRBD1	TGTGCCAGCAGCCCAGCAGGGACAGGACTTCAGCCCCAGCATTTT	CASSPAGTGLQPQHF
TRBJ1-2	.	TRBV18	.	TGTGCCAGCTCAGATGACCAGACGACCTATGGCTACACCTTC	CASSDDQTTYGYTF
TRBJ1-5	.	TRBV27	.	TGTGCCAGCAGTTTATCCTATCAGCCCCAGCATTTT	CASSLSYQPQHF
TRBJ2-5	.	TRBV6-5	.	TGTGCCAGCAGTTACTCGACTGCGGCCCAGTACTTC	CASSYSTAAQYF
TRBJ2-1	.	TRBV18	.	TGTGCCAGCTCACCACTGGCCCCATCCTACAATGAGCAGTTCTTC	CASSPLAPSYNEQFF
TRBJ2-3	once	TRBV18	TRBD1	TGTGCCAGCTCACCCGACAGGGGGCGAGATACGCAGTATTTT	CASSPDRGRDTQYF
TRBJ1-4	.	TRBV29-1	.	TGCAGCGTCCAACAGAATGAAAAACTGTTTTTT	CSVQQNEKLFF
TRBJ2-5	few	TRBV9	.	TGTGCCAGCAGCGTAGACCCGGAATCAGGGGAGACCCAGTACTTC	CASSVDPESGETQYF
TRBJ1-2	.	TRBV27	TRBD1	TGTGCCAGCAGTTTGTACGGACAGGGGCTCTATGGCTACACCTTC	CASSLYGQGLYGYTF
TRBJ2-5	.	TRBV29-1	.	TGCAGCGTGAGGGGGGGGTCGTGGGAGACCCAGTACTTC	CSVRGGSWETQYF
TRBJ2-5	.	TRBV19	.	TGTGCCAGTAGTATACAGGGAATTGGGGAGACCCAGTACTTC	CASSIQGIGETQYF
TRBJ1-2	.	TRBV4-3	.	TGCGCCAGCAGCCAAGAAACCACTAACTATGGCTACACCTTC	CASSQETTNYGYTF
TRBJ2-3	.	TRBV7-9	TRBD2	TGTGCCAGCAGCCCTAGCGGGAGCGGGGGAGATACGCAGTATTTT	CASSPSGSGGDTQYF
TRBJ2-1	.	TRBV7-8	.	TGTGCCAGCAGCTTAGCCGCATTGGGGGGAATTGAGCAGTTCTTC	CASSLAALGGIEQFF
TRBJ1-5	.	TRBV27	.	TGTGCCAGCAGGGGCTGGGGCAGCAATCAGCCCCAGCATTTT	CASRGWGSNQPQHF
TRBJ2-7	few	TRBV7-8	.	TGTGCCAGCAGCTTACCGGGACTCCACTACGAGCAGTACTTC	CASSLPGLHYEQYF
TRBJ2-2	many	TRBV7-2	.	TGTGCCAGCAGCTTTAGTTGGAACACCGGGGAGCTGTTTTTT	CASSFSWNTGELFF
TRBJ2-2	.	TRBV28	.	TGTGCCAGCAGTTTACCCACCGGGGAGCTGTTTTTT	CASSLPTGELFF
TRBJ1-2	.	TRBV4-2	TRBD1	TGTGCCAGCAGCCAAGATTTGGGACAGGGGGATGGCTACACCTTC	CASSQDLGQGDGYTF
TRBJ1-3	.	TRBV7-2	.	TGTGCCAGCCAGACCTCCTCTGGAAACACCATATATTTT	CASQTSSGNTIYF
TRBJ2-3	.	TRBV28	.	TGTGCCAGCAGTTTATCGGTCGGGGGCCGCACAGATACGCAGTATTTT	CASSLSVGGRTDTQYF
TRBJ2-1	few	TRBV27	.	TGTGCCACCCAGGGCGCAACCTACAATGAGCAGTTCTTC	CATQGATYNEQFF
TRBJ1-1	.	TRBV15	.	TGTGCCACCAGCAGAGTAAGACAAATACCTGAAGCTTTCTTT	CATSRVRQIPEAFF
TRBJ2-7	.	TRBV10-3	.	TGTGCCATCAGTGACGGCAGGGAGGACGAGCAGTACTTC	CAISDGREDEQYF
TRBJ1-5	few	TRBV4-2	.	TGTGCCAGCAGCCAAGATTGGACTGCGCCCCAGCATTTT	CASSQDWTAPQHF
TRBJ2-2	.	TRBV15	.	TGTGCCACCAGCAGGGAAAGAGGGGCGGGTACCGGGGAGCTGTTTTTT	CATSRERGAGTGELFF
TRBJ2-5	.	TRBV9	TRBD1	TGTGCCAGCAGCGTAGCCCTGGGACAGGGAGAGACCCAGTACTTC	CASSVALGQGETQYF
TRBJ2-3	few	TRBV10-3	.	TGTGCCATCAGTGAGGGACCCACAGATACGCAGTATTTT	CAISEGPTDTQYF
TRBJ2-7	few	TRBV16	.	TGTGCCAGCAGCCAATCTGGCTACGAGCAGTACTTC	CASSQSGYEQYF
TRBJ1-1	many	TRBV7-2	.	TGTGCCAGCAGCTTAGGGGCCACTGAAGCTTTCTTT	CASSLGATEAFF
TRBJ1-4	few	TRBV7-9	.	TGTGCCAGCAGCACACAACAGGGTAATGAAAAACTGTTTTTT	CASSTQQGNEKLFF
TRBJ2-7	.	TRBV5-4	.	TGTGCCAGCAGCTTGGACGGGCAGAGTGTCTACGAGCAGTACTTC	CASSLDGQSVYEQYF
TRBJ1-2	.	TRBV29-1	.	TGCAGCGTTGAGGGGAAGTATGGCTACACCTTC	CSVEGKYGYTF
TRBJ1-2	few	TRBV11-2	.	TGTGCCAGCAGCTCGAGGGTTCTCGGCTACACCTTC	CASSSRVLGYTF
TRBJ2-1	.	TRBV10-3	.	TGTGCCATCGTCGTGGCGGGTATCCAGTTCTTC	CAIVVAGIQFF
TRBJ2-1	.	TRBV7-9	.	TGTGCCAGCAGCTCCGGGACTTTCAATGAGCAGTTCTTC	CASSSGTFNEQFF
TRBJ2-7	once	TRBV18	TRBD1	TGTGCCAGCTCACTGAGGGACAGCTCCTACGAGCAGTACTTC	CASSLRDSSYEQYF
TRBJ1-5	.	TRBV28	.	TGTGCCAGCGTGCAGGGAAATCAGCCCCAGCATTTT	CASVQGNQPQHF
TRBJ2-7	.	TRBV19	TRBD2	TGTGCCAGTAGTCGCTCCGGGACTACAAACTACGAGCAGTACTTC	CASSRSGTTNYEQYF
TRBJ1-2	.	TRBV30	.	TGTGCCTGGAGTGGGTTGAGATCCGGGGGCTACACCTTC	CAWSGLRSGGYTF
TRBJ1-2	.	TRBV27	.	TGTGCCAGCAGTTTGGGATCTACATATGAAACTAACTATGGCTACACCTTC	CASSLGSTYETNYGYTF
TRBJ2-7	.	TRBV28	.	TGTGCCAGCTACTCAAGGGGCTCCGGGGGTCGGAACGAGCAGTACTTC	CASYSRGSGGRNEQYF
TRBJ1-3	.	TRBV30	TRBD1	TGTGCCTGGACCGGGGACAGGGGGCCTGGAAACACCATATATTTT	CAWTGDRGPGNTIYF
TRBJ2-7	few	TRBV28	.	TGTGCCAGCAGTTTCGGCAGTGCCTACGAGCAGTACTTC	CASSFGSAYEQYF